A single sample gave rise to the 8 T cell receptor beta chains below, sequenced in a study of control samples from healthy donors and cancer patients. Method: immunoSEQ multiplex PCR; TCRdb's copy keeps in-frame clones and lacks some. The table has about 130,000 clones, 85% to 95% seen once. Sequenced material: blood. Source of these receptors: a man between 18 and 29 years old in good health.

The rearrangement links TRBV5-4 to TRBJ1-6; no reliable D call. Germline V gene data show CDR1 as SGHNT and CDR2 as YYREEE (reference sequence). V shed 2 bases and J shed 10 bases, with 13 bases lying between them. CDR3 length: 14 amino acids. The DNA for the CDR3 is TGTGCCAGCAGCTTAGCCGGCTGGGGATCACCCCTCCACTTT. It codes for CASSLAGWGSPLHF.

The chain employs TRBV2 and TRBJ1-5; D is possibly TRBD1 (5 bases). Germline values: CDR1 SNHLY, CDR2 FYNNEI. The CDR3 has 14 amino acids. The V end lost 3 bases, the J end lost 2 bases, and 8 bases lay between the germline ends. The CDR3 bases are TGTGCCAGCAGTGACAGGGATGGCAATCAGCCCCAGCATTTT. Its translation: CASSDRDGNQPQHF.

CDR3 in amino acids: CASSVGTGDYGYTF. The CDR3 DNA follows: TGTGCCAGCAGCGTGGGGACAGGGGACTATGGCTACACCTTC. This rearrangement joins TRBV9 to TRBJ1-2, with 10 bases lining up with TRBD1. CDR1 is SGDLS and CDR2 is YYNGEE in the germline V gene. With 2 bases clipped from V and 3 bases from J, the junction kept 1 base outside the gene matches. CDR3 size: 14 residues.

The chain uses TRBV4-1 and TRBJ1-3; D is perhaps TRBD1 (5 bases). Germline CDR1 and CDR2: MGHRA and YSYEKL. The V end was cut by 0 bases, the J end by 0 bases, with 15 bases between. This CDR3 has 18 amino acids. CDR3 nucleotide sequence: TGCGCCAGCAGCCAAGATGGGGCCTGGGGGGGCTCTGGAAACACCATATATTTT. This encodes CASSQDGAWGGSGNTIYF.

V and J are TRBV2 and TRBJ2-7; D might be TRBD2 (5 bases). V gave up 0 bases and J gave up 6 bases, with 12 bases separating them. CDR1 SNHLY and CDR2 FYNNEI come from the germline V gene. This CDR3 is 14 amino acids long. The chain's CDR3 is CASSEARAPREQYF. CDR3 nucleotides: TGTGCCAGCAGTGAAGCGCGGGCCCCACGCGAGCAGTACTTC.

The CDR3 DNA sequence: TGTGCCAGCAGTCCCGTGGTGGGGCGGGGGGACTTCTACGAGCAGTACTTC. This gives the protein CASSPVVGRGDFYEQYF. The chain uses TRBV7-6 and TRBJ2-7; 8 bases fit TRBD2. This CDR3 has 17 residues. Germline CDR1 and CDR2: SGHVS and FNYEAQ. V lost 6 bases and J lost 3; bases outside the gene matches: 16.

V gene TRBV9 combines with J gene TRBJ2-7; 9 nucleotides match TRBD1. The ends lost 3 bases at V and 4 bases at J; junction bases unmatched: 8. The CDR3 runs to 15 residues. Germline CDR1 and CDR2: SGDLS and YYNGEE. As DNA, the CDR3 is TGTGCCAGCAGCGGGGCCGGGACAGGGATTTACGAGCAGTACTTC. It is translated as CASSGAGTGIYEQYF.

The chain couples TRBV6-6 to TRBJ1-5; 8 nucleotides match TRBD1. The CDR3 is 15 residues long. CDR1 MNHNY and CDR2 SVGAGI come from the germline V gene (reference sequence). After removal of 2 bases from V and 5 bases from J, the junction contained 5 bases not matched to a gene. The DNA of the CDR3 is TGTGCCAGCAGTTACGACAGGGGATTGTATCAGCCCCAGCATTTT. This encodes CASSYDRGLYQPQHF.